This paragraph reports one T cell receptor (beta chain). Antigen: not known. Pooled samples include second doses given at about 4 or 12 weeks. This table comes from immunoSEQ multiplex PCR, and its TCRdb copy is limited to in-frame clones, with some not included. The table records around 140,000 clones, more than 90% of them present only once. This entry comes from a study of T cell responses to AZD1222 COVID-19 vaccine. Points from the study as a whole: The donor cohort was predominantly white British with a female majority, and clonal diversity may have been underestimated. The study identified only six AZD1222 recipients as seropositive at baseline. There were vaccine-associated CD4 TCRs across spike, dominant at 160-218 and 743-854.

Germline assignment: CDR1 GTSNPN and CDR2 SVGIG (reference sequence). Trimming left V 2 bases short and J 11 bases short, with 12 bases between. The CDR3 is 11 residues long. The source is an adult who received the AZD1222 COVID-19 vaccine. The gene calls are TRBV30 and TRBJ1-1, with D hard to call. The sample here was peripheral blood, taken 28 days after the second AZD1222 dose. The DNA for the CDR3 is TGTGCCTGGAGTTCTGCGTCTGCGGCTTTCTTT. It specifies CAWSSASAAFF.